The 4 T cell receptor beta chains in this list originate from one sample, sequenced in a study of CD8 T cell repertoires and HIV-1 epitope variants. These TCRs' antigens remain unknown. Profiling relied on immunoSEQ multiplex PCR, and the TCRdb table lists in-frame clones only, not all of them. The data show approximately 4,700 clones, about 70% seen once. Sequenced material: cultured CD8+ T cells derived from PBMCs. Receptor source: a male donor with HIV.

This chain uses TRBV12-5 with TRBJ2-2; 9 bases are shared with TRBD1. This CDR3 region has 16 residues. V dropped 7 bases and J dropped 6; count of bases not matched to a gene: 12. Germline CDR1 reads LGHNT; CDR2 reads FRNRAP. The CDR3 here is CASVNDRGNLPGELFF. The DNA of the CDR3 is TGTGCTAGTGTCAACGACAGGGGGAATTTACCCGGGGAGCTGTTTTTT.

The V call is TRBV9, the J call TRBJ1-3; 7 positions match TRBD1. Trimming at V came to 0 bases and at J to 8 bases, leaving 8 bases not matched to a gene. Germline lookup yields CDR1 SGDLS and CDR2 YYNGEE. This CDR3 comprises 15 residues. The CDR3 here is CASSVATGVADTIYF. The CDR3 nucleotides read TGTGCCAGCAGCGTAGCTACAGGGGTGGCTGACACCATATATTTT.

This clone was found a few times. The chain carries TRBV27 and TRBJ1-5; TRBD1 aligns across 7 bases. CDR1 is MNHEY, CDR2 SMNVEV, per germline (reference sequence). The CDR3 has 15 amino acids. Trimming removed 5 bases from V and 3 bases from J; junction bases left unmatched: 7. The CDR3 DNA reads as TGTGCCAGCAGTCCCGACAGGGTGTACAATCAGCCCCAGCATTTT. This translates into CASSPDRVYNQPQHF.

This clone appeared a few times. This chain uses TRBV25-1 with TRBJ1-1, with D tentatively TRBD1 (5 bases). V was shortened by 4 bases and J by 3 bases, with 15 bases between the two germline ends. The CDR3 consists of 15 residues. Germline values: CDR1 MGHDK, CDR2 SYGVNS. The CDR3 reads CASSGSSGADTEAFF. CDR3 DNA: TGTGCCAGCAGTGGGTCCAGTGGGGCGGACACTGAAGCTTTCTTT.